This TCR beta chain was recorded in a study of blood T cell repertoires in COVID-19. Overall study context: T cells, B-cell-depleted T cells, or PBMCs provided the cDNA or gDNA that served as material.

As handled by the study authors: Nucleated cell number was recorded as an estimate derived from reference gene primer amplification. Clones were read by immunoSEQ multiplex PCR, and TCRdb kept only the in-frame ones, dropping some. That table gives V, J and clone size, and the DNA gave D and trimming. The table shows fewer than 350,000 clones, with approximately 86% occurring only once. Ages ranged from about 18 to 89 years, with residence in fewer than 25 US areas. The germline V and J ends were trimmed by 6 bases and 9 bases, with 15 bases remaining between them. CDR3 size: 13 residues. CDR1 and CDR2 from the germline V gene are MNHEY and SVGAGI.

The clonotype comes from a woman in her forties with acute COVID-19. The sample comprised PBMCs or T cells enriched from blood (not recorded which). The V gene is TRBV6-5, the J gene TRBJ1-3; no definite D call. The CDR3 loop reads CASRLDSRGTIYF. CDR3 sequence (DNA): TGTGCCAGCAGACTCGATAGTCGGGGCACCATATATTTT.